The rows below give T cell receptor beta chains drawn from one sample of a study of blood T cells in healthy people across ages. TCRdb analysed the 5' RACE reads with MiXCR anew, one entry per CDR3 protein. The data contain 1.4 million to 1.5 million distinct CDR3 sequences, approximately 38% of them seen just once; the ten biggest clones take up roughly 7.9%. Source material: blood. The receptor set was obtained from a woman younger than 30 in good health. Each CDR3 is given with its conserved first and last residue. A D gene is named only where the DNA matches it firmly. The size of a clone is reported for some rows only, either as once, few or many, or as a class for expanded clones.

TRBJ1-2	TRBV28	NA	NA	CASSSHSGHYGYTF	TGTGCCAGCAGTTCTCACTCCGGACATTACGGCTACACCTTC
TRBJ2-1	TRBV20-1	NA	TRBD2	CSAVLLAGGLYNEQFF	TGCAGTGCAGTCCTTCTAGCGGGGGGTTTATACAATGAGCAGTTCTTC
TRBJ1-5	TRBV2	few	NA	CASRNGDSNQPQHF	TGTGCCAGCCGGAACGGGGATAGCAATCAGCCCCAGCATTTT
TRBJ2-7	TRBV12-3/TRBV12-4	NA	NA	CASRSNGAIYEQYF	TGTGCCAGCAGATCAAATGGGGCAATCTACGAGCAGTACTTC
TRBJ2-7	TRBV6-1	NA	NA	CASDGNLYEQYF	TGTGCCAGCGACGGGAACCTATACGAGCAGTACTTC
TRBJ2-6	TRBV27	few	NA	CASSLSGVPSGANVLTF	TGTGCCAGCAGTTTATCAGGGGTCCCCTCTGGGGCCAACGTCCTGACTTTC
TRBJ1-1	TRBV20-1	once	NA	CSASISQRNIEAFF	TGCAGTGCTTCAATTTCGCAGCGGAACATTGAAGCTTTCTTT
TRBJ2-1	TRBV20-1	NA	NA	CSAWVGVFLDPSYNEQFF	TGCAGTGCTTGGGTGGGGGTTTTTCTAGACCCCTCCTACAATGAGCAGTTCTTC
TRBJ2-3	TRBV18	NA	NA	CASSPQDTRYF	TGTGCCAGCTCACCACAAGATACGCGGTATTTT
TRBJ2-7	TRBV12-3/TRBV12-4	NA	TRBD2	CASSPSTSGRSTYEQYF	TGTGCCAGCAGTCCCTCGACTAGCGGGAGGAGTACCTACGAGCAGTACTTC
TRBJ2-5	TRBV7-2	NA	NA	CASSIARETQYF	TGTGCCAGCAGTATCGCGCGGGAGACCCAGTACTTC
TRBJ2-3	TRBV4-1	many	NA	CASSQGPASTDTQYF	TGCGCCAGCAGCCAAGGACCAGCCAGCACAGATACGCAGTATTTT
TRBJ2-7	TRBV14	NA	NA	CASSQVWQRTYEQYF	TGTGCCAGCAGCCAAGTATGGCAGAGAACCTACGAGCAGTACTTC
TRBJ2-3	TRBV10-3	NA	NA	CAIRYGTPLTDTQYF	TGTGCCATCAGGTACGGGACTCCGCTCACAGATACGCAGTATTTT
TRBJ2-7	TRBV12-3/TRBV12-4	few	NA	CASLRQRQNNEQYF	TGTGCCAGCTTACGACAGCGGCAAAACAATGAGCAGTACTTC
TRBJ2-1	TRBV4-1	NA	TRBD2	CASSQGTRTYEQFF	TGCGCCAGCAGCCAAGGGACTAGAACATACGAGCAGTTCTTC
TRBJ2-4	TRBV25-1	few	NA	CASSESTVAKNIQYF	TGTGCCAGCAGTGAATCGACAGTAGCCAAAAACATTCAGTACTTC
TRBJ2-6	TRBV9	many	NA	CASSKNPGANVLTF	TGTGCCAGCAGCAAGAACCCTGGGGCCAACGTCCTGACTTTC
TRBJ1-2	TRBV11-2	NA	NA	CASSVVTLGGYTF	TGTGCCAGCAGCGTAGTCACTCTTGGGGGCTACACCTTC
TRBJ2-4	TRBV28	once	NA	CASNNRATNIQYF	TGTGCCAGCAATAACAGGGCTACAAACATTCAGTACTTC
TRBJ1-2	TRBV12-3/TRBV12-4	NA	NA	CASSPRGVNGYTF	TGTGCCAGCAGCCCCCGGGGGGTCAATGGCTACACCTTC
TRBJ2-3	TRBV11-2	NA	TRBD2	CASSLDSGRLDTQYF	TGTGCCAGCAGCTTAGATAGCGGGAGGTTGGATACGCAGTATTTT
TRBJ2-3	TRBV12-5	few	TRBD2	CASFLLGGSTDTQYF	TGTGCTAGTTTCCTGCTGGGAGGGAGCACAGATACGCAGTATTTT
TRBJ2-5	TRBV9	NA	NA	CASTKAPGVETQYF	TGTGCCAGCACCAAGGCTCCGGGGGTGGAGACCCAGTACTTC
TRBJ2-7	TRBV6-4	NA	TRBD1	CASSVSGTGPYNEQYF	TGTGCCAGCAGTGTATCCGGGACAGGGCCTTACAATGAGCAGTACTTC
TRBJ2-1	TRBV20-1	few	NA	CSARVAAPEQFF	TGCAGTGCTAGGGTGGCAGCACCTGAGCAGTTCTTC
TRBJ2-7	TRBV30	few	TRBD2	CAWSVTAGGEQYF	TGTGCCTGGAGTGTAACCGCGGGGGGCGAGCAGTACTTC
TRBJ2-7	TRBV20-1	few	TRBD2	CSARETGLAGREQYF	TGCAGTGCTAGGGAAACGGGACTAGCGGGACGCGAGCAGTACTTC
TRBJ2-1	TRBV20-1	NA	NA	CSARDAPGNKQFF	TGCAGTGCTAGAGACGCCCCGGGGAATAAGCAGTTCTTC
TRBJ2-7	TRBV11-2	NA	NA	CASSSLKGGGGLYEQYF	TGTGCCAGCAGCTCCCTGAAAGGGGGGGGAGGATTATACGAGCAGTACTTC
TRBJ2-1	TRBV5-5	NA	NA	CASTSGAYLDNEQFF	TGTGCCAGCACCTCAGGGGCCTACCTAGACAATGAGCAGTTCTTC
TRBJ2-2	TRBV20-1	NA	TRBD2	CSAGRATSNTGELFF	TGCAGTGCTGGGAGGGCGACCTCGAACACCGGGGAGCTGTTTTTT
TRBJ1-2	TRBV6-5	once	TRBD1	CATDPGQGARGYTF	TGTGCCACCGATCCGGGACAGGGGGCGAGAGGCTACACCTTC
TRBJ2-1	TRBV6-1	few	TRBD2	CASSKLAGGTNEQFF	TGTGCCAGCAGTAAACTAGCGGGGGGTACCAATGAGCAGTTCTTC
TRBJ2-6	TRBV6-1	NA	TRBD1	CASSGTGGGWANVLTF	TGTGCCAGCAGTGGGACAGGGGGAGGGTGGGCCAACGTCCTGACTTTC
TRBJ2-5	TRBV3-1	NA	NA	CASSQEGTAGTQYF	TGTGCCAGCAGCCAAGAAGGGACAGCGGGGACCCAGTACTTC
TRBJ2-1	TRBV29-1	NA	TRBD2	CSVEHPGTSGGLFYNEQFF	TGCAGCGTTGAACACCCCGGGACTAGCGGAGGTCTTTTCTACAATGAGCAGTTCTTC
TRBJ1-2	TRBV20-1	once	TRBD1	CSAERQGAYYGYTF	TGCAGTGCTGAGCGTCAGGGGGCTTATTATGGCTACACCTTC